This TCR beta chain was recorded in a study of identifying expanded T cells in peripheral blood. Whole-study findings and limits: Over about two and four weeks, about 17 and 20 clones changed, versus around 1.3 between replicates. Across healthy donors, higher total template counts meant significantly greater roughly 2-week count variance.

Sequencing used immunoSEQ multiplex PCR; TCRdb keeps in-frame clones, though not all of them. The sample has some 93,000 clones; 70% to 90% are singletons. This clone turned up a few times. Its antigen is currently unknown. Specimen: blood. The receptor comes from a person between 18 and 69 years old in good health.

The CDR3 nucleotides read TGTGCCAGTAGTATTGGCGGGACAGGGAGCACTGAAGCTTTCTTT. It yields the protein CASSIGGTGSTEAFF. The rearrangement uses TRBV19 and TRBJ1-1; 9 bases are shared with TRBD1. The CDR3 has 15 residues. CDR1 and CDR2 (germline): LNHDA, SQIVND (reference sequence). V trimming: 3 bases; J trimming: 4 bases; junction bases outside the gene matches: 6. The full variable domain, in which reference TRBV19 and TRBJ1-1 provide the parts outside the CDR3, is DGGITQSPKYLFRKEGQNVTLSCEQNLNHDAMYWYRQDPGQGLRLIYYSQIVNDFQKGDIAEGYSVSREKKESFPLTVTSAQKNPTAFYLCASSIGGTGSTEAFFGQGTRLTVV.